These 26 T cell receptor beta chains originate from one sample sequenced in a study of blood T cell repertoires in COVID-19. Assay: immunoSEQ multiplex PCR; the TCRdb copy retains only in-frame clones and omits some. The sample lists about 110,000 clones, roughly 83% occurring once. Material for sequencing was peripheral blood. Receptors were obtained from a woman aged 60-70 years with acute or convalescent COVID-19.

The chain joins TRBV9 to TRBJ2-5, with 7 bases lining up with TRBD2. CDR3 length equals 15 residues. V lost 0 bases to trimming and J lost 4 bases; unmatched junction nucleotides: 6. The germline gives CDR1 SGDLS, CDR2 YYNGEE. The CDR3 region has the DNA TGTGCCAGCAGCGTAGCGGGGGGATTAGGAGAGACCCAGTACTTC. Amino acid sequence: CASSVAGGLGETQYF.

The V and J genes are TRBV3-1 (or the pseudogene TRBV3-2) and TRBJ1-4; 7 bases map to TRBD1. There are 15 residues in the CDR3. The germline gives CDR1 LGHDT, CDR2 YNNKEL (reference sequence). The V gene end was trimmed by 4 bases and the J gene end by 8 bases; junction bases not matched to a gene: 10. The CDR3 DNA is TGTGCCAGCAGCCCCACCGACAGGGCGGGAGAAAAACTGTTTTTT. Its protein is CASSPTDRAGEKLFF.

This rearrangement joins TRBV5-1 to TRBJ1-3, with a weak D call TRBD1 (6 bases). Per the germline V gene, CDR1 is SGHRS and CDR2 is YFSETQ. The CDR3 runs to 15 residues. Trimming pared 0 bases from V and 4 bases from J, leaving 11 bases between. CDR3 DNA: TGCGCCAGCAGCTTGGTTGGGGACATGGGAAACACCATATATTTT. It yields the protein CASSLVGDMGNTIYF.

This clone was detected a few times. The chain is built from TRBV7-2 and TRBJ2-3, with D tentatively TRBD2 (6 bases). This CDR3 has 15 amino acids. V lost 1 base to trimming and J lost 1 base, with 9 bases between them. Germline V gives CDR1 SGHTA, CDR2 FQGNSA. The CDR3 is CASSLGRGGTDTQYF. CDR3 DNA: TGTGCCAGCAGCTTAGGGAGGGGTGGCACAGATACGCAGTATTTT.

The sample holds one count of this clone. CDR3 in amino acids: CASSLTSGRRTGELFF. The CDR3 DNA follows: TGTGCCAGCAGCTTAACTAGCGGGAGGCGGACCGGGGAGCTGTTTTTT. The chain recombines TRBV7-2 with TRBJ2-2; 12 bases agree with TRBD2. The CDR3 totals 16 residues. From germline, CDR1 is SGHTA and CDR2 FQGNSA. V shed 2 bases, J shed 5 bases, and the junction held 3 bases outside the gene matches.

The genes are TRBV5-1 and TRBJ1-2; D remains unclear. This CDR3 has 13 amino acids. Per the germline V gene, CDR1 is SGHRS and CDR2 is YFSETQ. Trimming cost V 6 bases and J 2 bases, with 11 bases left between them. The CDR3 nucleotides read TGCGCCAGCACCCAGTTTCAGAACTATGGCTACACCTTC. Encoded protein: CASTQFQNYGYTF.

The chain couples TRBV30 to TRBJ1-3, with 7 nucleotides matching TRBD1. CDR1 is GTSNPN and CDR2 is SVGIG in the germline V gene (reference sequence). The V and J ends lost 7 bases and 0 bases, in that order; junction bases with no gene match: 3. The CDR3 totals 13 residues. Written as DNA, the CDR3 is TGTGCCTCCCCAGGGGGCTCTGGAAACACCATATATTTT. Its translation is CASPGGSGNTIYF.

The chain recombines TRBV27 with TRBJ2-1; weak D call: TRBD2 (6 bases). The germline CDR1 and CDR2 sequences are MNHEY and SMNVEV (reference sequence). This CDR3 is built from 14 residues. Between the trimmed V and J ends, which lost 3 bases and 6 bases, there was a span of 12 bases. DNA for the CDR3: TGTGCCAGCAGTTTGGGACTTAACCTCAATGAGCAGTTCTTC. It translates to CASSLGLNLNEQFF.

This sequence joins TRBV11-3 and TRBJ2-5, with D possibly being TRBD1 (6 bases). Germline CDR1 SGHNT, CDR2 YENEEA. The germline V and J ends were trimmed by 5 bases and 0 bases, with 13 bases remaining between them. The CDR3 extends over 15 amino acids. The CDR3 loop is CASSKGQNDQETQYF. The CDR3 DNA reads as TGTGCCAGCAGCAAAGGACAGAACGACCAAGAGACCCAGTACTTC.

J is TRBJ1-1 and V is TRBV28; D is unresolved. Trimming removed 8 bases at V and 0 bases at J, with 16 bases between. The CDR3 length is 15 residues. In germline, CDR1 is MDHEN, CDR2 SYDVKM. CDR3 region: CASVRWEGMNTEAFF. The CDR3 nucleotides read TGTGCCAGCGTGCGTTGGGAGGGCATGAACACTGAAGCTTTCTTT.

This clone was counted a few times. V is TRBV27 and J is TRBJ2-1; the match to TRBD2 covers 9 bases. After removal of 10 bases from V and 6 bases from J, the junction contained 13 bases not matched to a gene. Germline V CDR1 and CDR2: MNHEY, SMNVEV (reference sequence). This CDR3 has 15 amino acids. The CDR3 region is CATSPRGGAGNEQFF. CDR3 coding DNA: TGTGCCACCTCCCCCCGCGGGGGGGCAGGCAATGAGCAGTTCTTC.

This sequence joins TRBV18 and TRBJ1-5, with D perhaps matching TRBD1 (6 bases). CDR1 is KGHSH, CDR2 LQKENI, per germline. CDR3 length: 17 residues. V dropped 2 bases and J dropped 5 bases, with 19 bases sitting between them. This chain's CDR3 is CASSPMRGGATDQPQHF. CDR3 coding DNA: TGTGCCAGCTCACCAATGAGGGGGGGGGCAACGGATCAGCCCCAGCATTTT.

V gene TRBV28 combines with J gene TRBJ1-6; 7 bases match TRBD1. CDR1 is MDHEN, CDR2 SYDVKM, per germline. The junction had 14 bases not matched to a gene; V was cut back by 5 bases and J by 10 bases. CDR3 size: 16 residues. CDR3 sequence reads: CASSPWTGRLGSPLHF. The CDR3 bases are TGTGCCAGCAGTCCCTGGACAGGACGATTGGGCTCACCCCTCCACTTT. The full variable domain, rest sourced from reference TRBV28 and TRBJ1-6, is DVKVTQSSRYLVKRTGEKVFLECVQDMDHENMFWYRQDPGLGLRLIYFSYDVKMKEKGDIPEGYSVSREKKERFSLILESASTNQTSMYLCASSPWTGRLGSPLHFGNGTRLTVT.

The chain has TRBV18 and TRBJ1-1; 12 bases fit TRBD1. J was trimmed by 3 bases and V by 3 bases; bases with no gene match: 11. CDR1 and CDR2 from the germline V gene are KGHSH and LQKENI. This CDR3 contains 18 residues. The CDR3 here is CASSPPGTGGRVYTEAFF. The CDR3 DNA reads TGTGCCAGCTCACCCCCCGGGACAGGGGGCAGAGTATACACTGAAGCTTTCTTT.

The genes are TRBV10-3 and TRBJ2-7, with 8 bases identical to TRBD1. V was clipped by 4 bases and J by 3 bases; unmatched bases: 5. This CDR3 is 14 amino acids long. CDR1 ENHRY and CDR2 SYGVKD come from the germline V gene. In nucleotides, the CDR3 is TGTGCCATCAGTGGGGTCGGACAGGGCTACGAGCAGTACTTC. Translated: CAISGVGQGYEQYF.

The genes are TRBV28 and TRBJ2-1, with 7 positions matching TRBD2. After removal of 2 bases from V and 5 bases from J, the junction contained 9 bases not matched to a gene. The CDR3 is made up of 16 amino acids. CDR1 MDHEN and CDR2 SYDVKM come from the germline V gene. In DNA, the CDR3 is TGTGCCAGCAGTTTAAGCCCTAGCGGAGCTCACAATGAGCAGTTCTTC. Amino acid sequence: CASSLSPSGAHNEQFF.

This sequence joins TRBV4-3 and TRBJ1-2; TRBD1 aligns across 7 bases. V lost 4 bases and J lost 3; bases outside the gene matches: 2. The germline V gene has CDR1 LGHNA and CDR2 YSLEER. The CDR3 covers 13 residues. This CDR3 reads CASSRQGDYGYTF. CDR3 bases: TGCGCCAGCAGCCGACAGGGAGACTATGGCTACACCTTC.

Here the CDR3 reads CASSLDGLGPNEQFF. The CDR3 nucleotides read TGTGCCAGCAGCTTAGACGGACTCGGGCCCAATGAGCAGTTCTTC. The V gene is TRBV7-2, the J gene TRBJ2-1, with D maybe TRBD2 (5 bases). The CDR3 extends over 15 amino acids. V was cut by 1 base and J by 6 bases, with 13 bases left in between. Germline V CDR1 and CDR2: SGHTA, FQGNSA.

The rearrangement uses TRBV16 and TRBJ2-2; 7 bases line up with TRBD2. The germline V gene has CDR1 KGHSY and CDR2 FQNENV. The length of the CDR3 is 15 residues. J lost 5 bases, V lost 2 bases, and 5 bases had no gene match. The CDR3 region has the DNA TGTGCCAGCAGCCAAACTAGCGTCGGGACCGGGGAGCTGTTTTTT. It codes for CASSQTSVGTGELFF.

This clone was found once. CDR3 nucleotide sequence: TGTGCCAGCAGCGCCGGGACAGCCTATCAGAACACTGAAGCTTTCTTT. This sequence encodes CASSAGTAYQNTEAFF. The chain has TRBV7-8 and TRBJ1-1, with 7 bases matching TRBD1. The CDR3 contains 16 residues. The ends lost 5 bases at V and 1 base at J; junction bases unmatched: 10. Germline lookup yields CDR1 SGHVS and CDR2 FQNEAQ.

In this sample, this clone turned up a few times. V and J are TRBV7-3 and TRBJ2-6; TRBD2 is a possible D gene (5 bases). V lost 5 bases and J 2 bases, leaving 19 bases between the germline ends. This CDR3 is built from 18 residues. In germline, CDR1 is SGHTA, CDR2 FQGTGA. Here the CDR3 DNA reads TGTGCCAGCAGCCCTTCGAGGGTTTACGAGCCTGGGGCCAACGTCCTGACTTTC. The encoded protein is CASSPSRVYEPGANVLTF.

The chain's CDR3 is CASSLAGSLHEQYF. The CDR3 DNA is TGCGCCAGCAGCTTGGCAGGTTCCCTACACGAGCAGTACTTC. The chain uses TRBV5-1 and TRBJ2-7; D uncertain. This CDR3 is 14 amino acids long. Germline CDR1 reads SGHRS; CDR2 reads YFSETQ. Trimming left V 0 bases short and J 5 bases short, with 12 bases between.

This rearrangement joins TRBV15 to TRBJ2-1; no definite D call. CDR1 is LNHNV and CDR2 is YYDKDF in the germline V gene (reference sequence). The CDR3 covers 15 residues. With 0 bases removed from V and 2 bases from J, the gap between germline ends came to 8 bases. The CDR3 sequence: CATSRDWAAYNEQFF. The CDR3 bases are TGTGCCACCAGCAGAGATTGGGCAGCCTACAATGAGCAGTTCTTC.

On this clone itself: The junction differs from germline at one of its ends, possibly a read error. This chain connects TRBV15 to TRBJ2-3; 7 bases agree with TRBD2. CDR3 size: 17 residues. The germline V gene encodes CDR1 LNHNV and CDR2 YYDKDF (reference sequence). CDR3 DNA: TGTGCCACCAGCCCGGGACTCGCGGGAGTCGGTGCAGATACGCAGTCTTTT. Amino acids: CATSPGLAGVGADTQSF.

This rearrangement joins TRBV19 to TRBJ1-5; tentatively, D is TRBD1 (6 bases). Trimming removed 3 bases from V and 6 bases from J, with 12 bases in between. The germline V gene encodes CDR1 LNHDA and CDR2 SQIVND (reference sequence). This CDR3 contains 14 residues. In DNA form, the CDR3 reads TGTGCCAGTAGTATCCCCACACAGGGTCAGCCCCAGCATTTT. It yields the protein CASSIPTQGQPQHF.

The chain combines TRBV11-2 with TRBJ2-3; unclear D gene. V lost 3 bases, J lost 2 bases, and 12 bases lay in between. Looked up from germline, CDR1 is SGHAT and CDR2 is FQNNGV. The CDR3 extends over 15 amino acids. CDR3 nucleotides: TGTGCCAGCAGCTTCGTGGCAGGAACCACAGATACGCAGTATTTT. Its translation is CASSFVAGTTDTQYF.